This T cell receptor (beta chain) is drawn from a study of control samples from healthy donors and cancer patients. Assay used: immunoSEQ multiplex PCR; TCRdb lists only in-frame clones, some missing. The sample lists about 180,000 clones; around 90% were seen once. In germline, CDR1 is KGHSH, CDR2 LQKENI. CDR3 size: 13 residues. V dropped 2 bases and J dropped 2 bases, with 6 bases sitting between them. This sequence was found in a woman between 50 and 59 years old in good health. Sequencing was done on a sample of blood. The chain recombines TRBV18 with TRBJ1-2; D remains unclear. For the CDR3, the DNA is TGTGCCAGCTCACCATCAGGCAACTATGGCTACACCTTC. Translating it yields CASSPSGNYGYTF.